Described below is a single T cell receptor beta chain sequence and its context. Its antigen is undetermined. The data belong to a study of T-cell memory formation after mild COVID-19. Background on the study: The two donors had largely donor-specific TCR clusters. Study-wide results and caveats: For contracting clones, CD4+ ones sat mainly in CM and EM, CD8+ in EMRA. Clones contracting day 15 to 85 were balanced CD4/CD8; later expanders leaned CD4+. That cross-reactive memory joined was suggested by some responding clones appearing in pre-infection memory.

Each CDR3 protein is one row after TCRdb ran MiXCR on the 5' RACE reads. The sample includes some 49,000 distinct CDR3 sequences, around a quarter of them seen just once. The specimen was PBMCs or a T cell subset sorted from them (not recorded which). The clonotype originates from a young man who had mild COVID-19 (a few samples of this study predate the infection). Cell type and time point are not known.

The CDR3 coding sequence is TGCGCCAGCAGCCAAGTGACAGGGGAGGCTTTCTTT. Translating gives CASSQVTGEAFF. The rearrangement links TRBV4-1 to TRBJ1-1, with TRBD1 matching over 8 bases. The ends lost 1 base at V and 11 bases at J; junction bases unmatched: 3. CDR3 length: 12 amino acids. Per the germline V gene, CDR1 is MGHRA and CDR2 is YSYEKL.